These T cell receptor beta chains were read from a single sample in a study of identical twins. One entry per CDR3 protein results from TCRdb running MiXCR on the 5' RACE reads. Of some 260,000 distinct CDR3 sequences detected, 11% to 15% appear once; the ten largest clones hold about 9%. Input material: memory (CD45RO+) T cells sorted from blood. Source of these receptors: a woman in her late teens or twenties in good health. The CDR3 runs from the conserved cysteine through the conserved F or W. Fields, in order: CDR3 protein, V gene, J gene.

CDR3: CSASETLNTEAFF
V: TRBV20-1
J: TRBJ1-1

CDR3: CASSPGTEDYGYTF
V: TRBV28
J: TRBJ1-2

CDR3: CATDEGPYNEQFF
V: TRBV2
J: TRBJ2-1

CDR3: CASSLDAGGRHNEQFF
V: TRBV7-2
J: TRBJ2-1

CDR3: CASSVDPGTYEQYF
V: TRBV9
J: TRBJ2-7

CDR3: CASSQAAKSIKETQYF
V: TRBV3-1
J: TRBJ2-5

CDR3: CASSLDRGLEQYF
V: TRBV6-5
J: TRBJ2-7

CDR3: CASSPLLAGEGDTQYF
V: TRBV7-2
J: TRBJ2-3

CDR3: CASSTDRETQYF
V: TRBV5-1
J: TRBJ2-5

CDR3: CASSLGTSAVTQYF
V: TRBV5-5
J: TRBJ2-5

CDR3: CASSLDRGSGELFF
V: TRBV7-2
J: TRBJ2-2

CDR3: CASSYSWEGDGYTF
V: TRBV6-5
J: TRBJ1-2

CDR3: CASSFGRDSSIYEQYF
V: TRBV11-2
J: TRBJ2-7

CDR3: CASTLDPNTEAFF
V: TRBV14
J: TRBJ1-1

CDR3: CASSLGTFSGANVLTF
V: TRBV7-9
J: TRBJ2-6

CDR3: CASRIFQLEDEQFF
V: TRBV5-1
J: TRBJ2-1

CDR3: CASSQDRYSLYTGELFF
V: TRBV4-3
J: TRBJ2-2

CDR3: CASSLGTGGWNTDTQYF
V: TRBV5-1
J: TRBJ2-3

CDR3: CASNPPSGANVLTF
V: TRBV2
J: TRBJ2-6

CDR3: CSATAGKGQFF
V: TRBV20-1
J: TRBJ2-1

CDR3: CASSQESRDPKNIQYF
V: TRBV4-3
J: TRBJ2-4

CDR3: CASSRQGGQPQHF
V: TRBV6-1
J: TRBJ1-5

CDR3: CASSLASRTITDTQYF
V: TRBV7-2
J: TRBJ2-3

CDR3: CSARDQSPDLHTGELFF
V: TRBV20-1
J: TRBJ2-2

CDR3: CASSVGTSGYQETQYF
V: TRBV9
J: TRBJ2-5

CDR3: CASRGRYYEQYF
V: TRBV27
J: TRBJ2-7

CDR3: CASSPTSGGQETQYF
V: TRBV5-6
J: TRBJ2-5

CDR3: CASSPDRGLLYEQYF
V: TRBV12-3/TRBV12-4
J: TRBJ2-7

CDR3: CSVVWTRTDTQYF
V: TRBV29-1
J: TRBJ2-3

CDR3: CASSAQGQGIAEQYF
V: TRBV9
J: TRBJ2-7

CDR3: CSASSDNYGYTF
V: TRBV20-1
J: TRBJ1-2

CDR3: CASSEGDRWNSPLHF
V: TRBV6-1
J: TRBJ1-6

CDR3: CASSRFARSYEQYF
V: TRBV12-3/TRBV12-4
J: TRBJ2-7

CDR3: CAISAGGGTDTQYF
V: TRBV10-3
J: TRBJ2-3

CDR3: CAISGSRGDSPLHF
V: TRBV10-3
J: TRBJ1-6

CDR3: CASYGGVNEQFF
V: TRBV30
J: TRBJ2-1

CDR3: CSVEVKVTRVGTQYF
V: TRBV29-1
J: TRBJ2-5

CDR3: CASRSPGVNSPLHF
V: TRBV27
J: TRBJ1-6

CDR3: CASSSSERPYNEQFF
V: TRBV7-3
J: TRBJ2-1

CDR3: CASSQDVRGYEQYF
V: TRBV4-3
J: TRBJ2-7

CDR3: CATSRLGGSSYNEQFF
V: TRBV15
J: TRBJ2-1

CDR3: CASRSTSGGFAGANVLTF
V: TRBV5-1
J: TRBJ2-6

CDR3: CASSWGQTRQETQYF
V: TRBV27
J: TRBJ2-5

CDR3: CASSYSTGYYGYTF
V: TRBV6-5
J: TRBJ1-2

CDR3: CASTGVQQGLGGYTF
V: TRBV2
J: TRBJ1-2

CDR3: CASSLAGQVYGYTF
V: TRBV7-2
J: TRBJ1-2

CDR3: CASSLDNGGMYGYTF
V: TRBV5-1
J: TRBJ1-2

CDR3: CASSLALTSGLEDEQFF
V: TRBV12-3/TRBV12-4
J: TRBJ2-1

CDR3: CSAGTLAGGGAGELFF
V: TRBV20-1
J: TRBJ2-2

CDR3: CATRSRTTGFNYGYTF
V: TRBV6-1
J: TRBJ1-2

CDR3: CASSWLGGETQYF
V: TRBV7-2
J: TRBJ2-5

CDR3: CASSPGTGPLSSYNEQFF
V: TRBV5-1
J: TRBJ2-1

CDR3: CASSITGDNTGELFF
V: TRBV5-1
J: TRBJ2-2

CDR3: CAWSGTSGSTDTQYF
V: TRBV30
J: TRBJ2-3

CDR3: CASSLRTEKLFF
V: TRBV7-9
J: TRBJ1-4

CDR3: CASSLLSVQGARGNTIYF
V: TRBV11-3
J: TRBJ1-3

CDR3: CAWSPDSNQPQHF
V: TRBV30
J: TRBJ1-5